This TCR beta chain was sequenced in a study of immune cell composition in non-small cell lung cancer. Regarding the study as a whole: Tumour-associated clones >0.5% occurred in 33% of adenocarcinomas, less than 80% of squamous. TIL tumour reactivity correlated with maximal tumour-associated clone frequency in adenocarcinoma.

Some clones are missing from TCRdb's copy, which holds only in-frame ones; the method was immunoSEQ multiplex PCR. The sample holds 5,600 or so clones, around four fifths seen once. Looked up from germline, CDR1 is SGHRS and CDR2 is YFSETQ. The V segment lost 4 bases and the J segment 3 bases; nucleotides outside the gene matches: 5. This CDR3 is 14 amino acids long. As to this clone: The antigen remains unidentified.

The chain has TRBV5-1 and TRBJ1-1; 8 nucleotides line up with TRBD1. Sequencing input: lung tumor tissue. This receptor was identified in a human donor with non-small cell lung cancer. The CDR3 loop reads CASSAGQVYTEAFF. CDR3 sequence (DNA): TGCGCCAGCAGCGCGGGACAGGTCTACACTGAAGCTTTCTTT.